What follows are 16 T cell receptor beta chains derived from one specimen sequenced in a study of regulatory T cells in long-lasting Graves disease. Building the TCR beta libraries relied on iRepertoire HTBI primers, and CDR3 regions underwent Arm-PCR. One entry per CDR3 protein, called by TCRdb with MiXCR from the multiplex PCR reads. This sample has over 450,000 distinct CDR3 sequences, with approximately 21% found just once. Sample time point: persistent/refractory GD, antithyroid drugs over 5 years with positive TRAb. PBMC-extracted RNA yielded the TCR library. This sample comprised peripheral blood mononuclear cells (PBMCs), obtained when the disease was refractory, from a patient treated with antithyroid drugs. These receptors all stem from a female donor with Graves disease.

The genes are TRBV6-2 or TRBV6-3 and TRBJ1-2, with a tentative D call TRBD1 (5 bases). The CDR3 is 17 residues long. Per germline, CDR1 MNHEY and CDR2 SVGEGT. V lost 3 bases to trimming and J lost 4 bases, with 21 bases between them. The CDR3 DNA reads TGTGCCAGCAGTTATTTAATATCCGGGGCGGGTGGCTATGGCTACACCTTC. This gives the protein CASSYLISGAGGYGYTF.

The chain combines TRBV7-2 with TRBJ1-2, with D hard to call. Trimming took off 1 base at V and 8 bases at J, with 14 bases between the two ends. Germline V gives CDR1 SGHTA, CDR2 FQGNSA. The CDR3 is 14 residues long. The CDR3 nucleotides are TGTGCCAGCAGCTTAGATCCTGAGAGTAGGGGCTACACCTTC. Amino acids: CASSLDPESRGYTF.

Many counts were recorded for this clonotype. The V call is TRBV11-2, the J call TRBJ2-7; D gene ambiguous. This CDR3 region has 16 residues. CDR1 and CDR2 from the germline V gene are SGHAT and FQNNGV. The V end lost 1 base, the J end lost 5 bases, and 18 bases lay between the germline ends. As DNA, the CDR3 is TGTGCCAGCAGCTTAGTAGGGCAGGATTGGGTTGACGAGCAGTACTTC. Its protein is CASSLVGQDWVDEQYF.

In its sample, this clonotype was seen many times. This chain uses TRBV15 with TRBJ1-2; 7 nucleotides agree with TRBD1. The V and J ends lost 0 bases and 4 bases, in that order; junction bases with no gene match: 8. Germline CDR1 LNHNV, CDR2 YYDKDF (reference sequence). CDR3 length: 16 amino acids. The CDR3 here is CATSREPDRLLYGYTF. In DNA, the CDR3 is TGTGCCACCAGCAGAGAACCGGACAGGCTCCTCTATGGCTACACCTTC.

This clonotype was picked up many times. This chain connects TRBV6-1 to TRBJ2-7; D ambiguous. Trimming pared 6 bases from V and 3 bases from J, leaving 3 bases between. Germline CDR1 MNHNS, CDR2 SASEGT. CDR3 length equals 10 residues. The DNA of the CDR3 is TGTGCCAGCAGAGTCTACGAGCAGTACTTC. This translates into CASRVYEQYF.

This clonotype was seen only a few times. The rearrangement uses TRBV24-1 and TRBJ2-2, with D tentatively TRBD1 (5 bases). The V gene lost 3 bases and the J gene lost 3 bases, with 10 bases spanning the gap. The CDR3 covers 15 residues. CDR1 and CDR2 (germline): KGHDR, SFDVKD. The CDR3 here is CATSDPGAYTGELFF. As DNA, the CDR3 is TGTGCCACCAGTGATCCTGGGGCTTACACCGGGGAGCTGTTTTTT.

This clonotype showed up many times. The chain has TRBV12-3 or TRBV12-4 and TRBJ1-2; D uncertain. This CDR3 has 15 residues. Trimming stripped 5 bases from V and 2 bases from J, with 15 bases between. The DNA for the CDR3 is TGTGCCAGCAGTCCGATGACAACGACCAACTATGGCTACACCTTC. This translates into CASSPMTTTNYGYTF.

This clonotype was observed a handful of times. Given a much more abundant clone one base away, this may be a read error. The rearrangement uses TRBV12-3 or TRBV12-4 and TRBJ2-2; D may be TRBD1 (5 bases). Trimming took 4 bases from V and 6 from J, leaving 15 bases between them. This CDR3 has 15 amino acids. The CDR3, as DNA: TGTGCCAGCAGTTACGACAGCTGTGGCGCCGGGGAGCTGTTTTTT. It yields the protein CASSYDSCGAGELFF.

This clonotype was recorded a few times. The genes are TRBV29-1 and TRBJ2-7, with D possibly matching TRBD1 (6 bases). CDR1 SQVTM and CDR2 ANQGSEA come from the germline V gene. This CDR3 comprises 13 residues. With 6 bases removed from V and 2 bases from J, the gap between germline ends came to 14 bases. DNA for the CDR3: TGCAGCGTCCAGGGGTTGGGAACCTACGAGCAGTACTTC. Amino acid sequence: CSVQGLGTYEQYF.

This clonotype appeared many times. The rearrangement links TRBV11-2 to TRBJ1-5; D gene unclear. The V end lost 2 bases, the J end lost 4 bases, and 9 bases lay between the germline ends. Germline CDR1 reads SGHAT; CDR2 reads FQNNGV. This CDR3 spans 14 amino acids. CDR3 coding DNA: TGTGCCAGCAGCTTACCGGGAGCGAATCAGCCCCAGCATTTT. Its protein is CASSLPGANQPQHF.

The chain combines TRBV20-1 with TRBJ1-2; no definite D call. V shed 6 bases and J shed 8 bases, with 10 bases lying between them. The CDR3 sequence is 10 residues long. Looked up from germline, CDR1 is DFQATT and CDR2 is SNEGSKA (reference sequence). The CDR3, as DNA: TGCAGTGCCCTCGAAAACGGCTACACCTTC. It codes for CSALENGYTF.

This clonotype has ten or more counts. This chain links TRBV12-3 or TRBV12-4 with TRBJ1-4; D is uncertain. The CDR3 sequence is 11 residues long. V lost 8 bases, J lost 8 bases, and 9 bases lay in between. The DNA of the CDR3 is TGTGCCAGCCGTGGGGAGGAAAAACTGTTTTTT. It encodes CASRGEEKLFF.

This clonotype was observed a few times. The CDR3, as DNA: TGTGCCAGCAGCTTTGGGAACTCGGGGGAGACCCAGTACTTC. Protein product: CASSFGNSGETQYF. This chain uses TRBV7-2 with TRBJ2-5, with D perhaps TRBD2 (5 bases). CDR3 length: 14 amino acids. V was clipped by 3 bases and J by 5 bases, with 13 bases between them. Germline V CDR1 and CDR2: SGHTA, FQGNSA.

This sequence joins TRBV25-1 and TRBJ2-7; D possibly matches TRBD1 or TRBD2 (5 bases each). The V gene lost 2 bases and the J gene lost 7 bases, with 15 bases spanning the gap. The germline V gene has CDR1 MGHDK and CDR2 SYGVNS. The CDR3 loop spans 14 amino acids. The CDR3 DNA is TGTGCCAGCAGTGAACGGGGCACCCTCAAGGAGCAGTACTTC. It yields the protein CASSERGTLKEQYF.

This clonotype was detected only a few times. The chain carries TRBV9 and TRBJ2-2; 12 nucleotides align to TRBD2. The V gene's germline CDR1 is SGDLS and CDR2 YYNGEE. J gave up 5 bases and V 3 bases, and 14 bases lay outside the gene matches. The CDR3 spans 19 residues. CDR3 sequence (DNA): TGTGCCAGCAGCGATCCTTTGAGTATGACTAGCGGGAGTACCGGGGAGCTGTTTTTT. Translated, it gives CASSDPLSMTSGSTGELFF.

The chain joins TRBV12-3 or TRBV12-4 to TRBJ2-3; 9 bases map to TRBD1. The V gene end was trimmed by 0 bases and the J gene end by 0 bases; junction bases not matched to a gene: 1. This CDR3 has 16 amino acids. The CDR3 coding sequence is TGTGCCAGCAGTTTAGCGGGGACAGGGAGCACAGATACGCAGTATTTT. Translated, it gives CASSLAGTGSTDTQYF.